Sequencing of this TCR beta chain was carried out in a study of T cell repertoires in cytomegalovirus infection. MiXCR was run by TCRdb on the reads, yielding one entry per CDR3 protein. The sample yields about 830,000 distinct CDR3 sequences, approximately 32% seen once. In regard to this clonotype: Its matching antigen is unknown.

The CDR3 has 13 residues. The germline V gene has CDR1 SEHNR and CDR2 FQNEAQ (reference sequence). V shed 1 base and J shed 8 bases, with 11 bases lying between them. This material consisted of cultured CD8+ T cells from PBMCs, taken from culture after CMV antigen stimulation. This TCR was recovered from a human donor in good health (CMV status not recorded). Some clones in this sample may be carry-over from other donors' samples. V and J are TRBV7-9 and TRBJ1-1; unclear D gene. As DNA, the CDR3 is TGTGCCAGCAGCTTAGGCGATCTAGTGGAAGCTTTCTTT. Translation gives CASSLGDLVEAFF.